The 21 T cell receptor beta chains below come from one sample, sequenced in a study of blood T cell repertoires in COVID-19. TCRdb keeps only in-frame clones here, not all; method: immunoSEQ multiplex PCR. The profile covers 90,000 to 100,000 clones, with roughly nine tenths appearing a single time and approximately 5% taken by the ten largest. The specimen was peripheral blood. These receptors all stem from a man in his 70s with acute or convalescent COVID-19.

The rearrangement uses TRBV9 and TRBJ2-2; the D is unclear. The CDR3 has 15 amino acids. V was trimmed by 0 bases and J by 4 bases, leaving 10 bases between them. Germline values: CDR1 SGDLS, CDR2 YYNGEE. CDR3 region: CASSVDPGITGELFF. For the CDR3, the DNA is TGTGCCAGCAGCGTAGATCCAGGAATCACCGGGGAGCTGTTTTTT.

The gene calls are TRBV5-4 and TRBJ2-7; 7 bases fit TRBD1. V dropped 2 bases and J dropped 5; count of bases not matched to a gene: 13. CDR1 and CDR2 from the germline V gene are SGHNT and YYREEE (reference sequence). This CDR3 has 16 amino acids. The chain's CDR3 is CASSLPGDRARNEQYF. The CDR3 DNA sequence: TGTGCCAGCAGCTTACCTGGTGACAGGGCACGAAACGAGCAGTACTTC. Drawing the rest from reference TRBV5-4 and TRBJ2-7, the complete variable domain is ETGVTQSPTHLIKTRGQQVTLRCSSQSGHNTVSWYQQALGQGPQFIFQYYREEENGRGNFPPRFSGLQFPNYSSELNVNALELDDSALYLCASSLPGDRARNEQYFGPGTRLTVT.

The chain couples TRBV12-3 or TRBV12-4 to TRBJ1-2; D possibly corresponds to TRBD1 (6 bases). Trimming shortened V by 4 bases and J by 7 bases, and 13 bases separated the two germline ends. The CDR3 consists of 13 residues. The CDR3 region has the DNA TGTGCCAGCAGTTCCGGGGGGCCGGTTGGCTACACCTTC. This gives the protein CASSSGGPVGYTF.

CDR3 DNA: TGTGCCAGCAGCGCCACCCTGACTACCCGCTACAATGAGCAGTTCTTC. Translation: CASSATLTTRYNEQFF. The rearrangement joins TRBV11-2 to TRBJ2-1, with D possibly matching TRBD2 (5 bases). Trimming took 5 bases from V and 3 from J, leaving 17 bases between them. This CDR3 spans 16 amino acids. The germline V gene encodes CDR1 SGHAT and CDR2 FQNNGV.

The chain carries TRBV29-1 and TRBJ2-5; maybe TRBD2 (5 bases). CDR1 is SQVTM, CDR2 ANQGSEA, per germline. Trimming took 4 bases from V and 4 from J, leaving 10 bases between them. The CDR3 totals 12 residues. CDR3 sequence: CSVAGSPETQYF. The CDR3, as DNA: TGCAGCGTTGCGGGAAGCCCAGAGACCCAGTACTTC. Filled out from reference TRBV29-1 and TRBJ2-5, the complete variable domain reads SAVISQKPSRDICQRGTSLTIQCQVDSQVTMMFWYRQQPGQSLTLIATANQGSEATYESGFVIDKFPISRPNLTFSTLTVSNMSPEDSSIYLCSVAGSPETQYFGPGTRLLVL.

In its sample, this clone was seen once. This rearrangement joins TRBV6-5 to TRBJ1-5, with TRBD1 as a possible D gene (6 bases). In germline, CDR1 is MNHEY, CDR2 SVGAGI. The CDR3 is 15 residues long. Trimming left V 6 bases short and J 7 bases short, with 19 bases between. CDR3 sequence (DNA): TGTGCCAGCAGATCAATACAGGGAAGCGGCCAGCCCCAGCATTTT. Translated: CASRSIQGSGQPQHF.

The chain joins TRBV5-1 to TRBJ1-3; possibly TRBD1 for D (6 bases). V was pared by 0 bases and J by 4 bases, with 11 bases between. The length of the CDR3 is 15 residues. CDR1 and CDR2 from the germline V gene are SGHRS and YFSETQ. DNA of the CDR3: TGCGCCAGCAGCTTGGACAGGGATGGCGGAAACACCATATATTTT. It codes for CASSLDRDGGNTIYF.

The chain links TRBV21-1 to TRBJ1-6. TRBV21-1 is labeled a pseudogene. The CDR3 is made up of 17 amino acids. The CDR3 here is CASSKVGRDSYNSPLHF. The CDR3 nucleotides read TGTGCCAGCAGCAAAGTGGGGAGGGACTCCTATAATTCACCCCTCCACTTT.

The V call is TRBV19, the J call TRBJ2-7; 11 nucleotides align to TRBD1. V was pared by 5 bases and J by 0 bases, with 3 bases of the junction left unmatched. The CDR3 sequence is 15 residues long. CDR1 LNHDA and CDR2 SQIVND come from the germline V gene (reference sequence). The CDR3: CASSPGQGGSYEQYF. The CDR3, as DNA: TGTGCCAGTAGTCCGGGACAGGGGGGCTCCTACGAGCAGTACTTC.

The chain joins TRBV5-5 to TRBJ1-1; 7 bases align to TRBD1. Trimming cost V 3 bases and J 7 bases; bases outside gene matches: 3. The CDR3 is 12 residues long. The germline CDR1 and CDR2 sequences are SGHKS and YYEKEE (reference sequence). The CDR3 sequence: CASSWGDSEAFF. The CDR3 bases are TGTGCCAGCAGCTGGGGGGACAGTGAAGCTTTCTTT. Complete variable domain (other parts from reference TRBV5-5 and TRBJ1-1): DAGVTQSPTHLIKTRGQQVTLRCSPISGHKSVSWYQQVLGQGPQFIFQYYEKEERGRGNFPDRFSARQFPNYSSELNVNALLLGDSALYLCASSWGDSEAFFGQGTRLTVV.

The chain uses TRBV28 and TRBJ1-5, with TRBD1 matching 9 bases. After removal of 6 bases from V and 7 bases from J, the junction contained 10 bases not matched to a gene. Looked up from germline, CDR1 is MDHEN and CDR2 is SYDVKM. The CDR3 totals 15 residues. CDR3 amino acids: CASRPRTGVGQPQHF. The CDR3 DNA reads TGTGCCAGCAGACCCCGGACAGGGGTGGGCCAGCCCCAGCATTTT.

The chain has TRBV15 and TRBJ1-2, with TRBD1 as a possible D gene (6 bases). Trimming took 0 bases from V and 6 from J, leaving 14 bases between them. The length of the CDR3 is 15 residues. Germline V gives CDR1 LNHNV, CDR2 YYDKDF (reference sequence). CDR3 region: CATSREGATVHGYTF. CDR3 DNA sequence: TGTGCCACCAGCAGAGAGGGGGCCACAGTGCATGGCTACACCTTC.

A single count supports this clone. The chain uses TRBV11-2 and TRBJ2-2; unclear D gene. Germline V gene lookup returns CDR1 SGHAT and CDR2 FQNNGV. Trimming cost V 2 bases and J 5 bases, with 3 bases left between them. The CDR3 covers 12 residues. CDR3: CASSLHTGELFF. CDR3 nucleotide sequence: TGTGCCAGCAGCTTACATACCGGGGAGCTGTTTTTT.

The chain uses TRBV11-3 and TRBJ2-2, with D perhaps TRBD2 (6 bases). V lost 5 bases and J lost 7, with 20 bases in between. Germline loops: CDR1 SGHNT, CDR2 YENEEA. The CDR3 contains 16 residues. DNA of the CDR3: TGTGCCAGCAGCCCCGGCCAGGGACTTGGAGGCGGGGAGCTGTTTTTT. This sequence encodes CASSPGQGLGGGELFF.

This chain uses TRBV7-6 with TRBJ1-4, with unresolved D. Germline CDR1 reads SGHVS; CDR2 reads FNYEAQ. With 3 bases removed from V and 5 bases from J, the gap between germline ends came to 10 bases. The CDR3 length is 14 residues. In DNA, the CDR3 is TGTGCCAGCAGCTTTAGACCCGGGAATGAAAAACTGTTTTTT. It specifies CASSFRPGNEKLFF.

The chain employs TRBV19 and TRBJ1-5; TRBD1 aligns across 7 bases. J lost 3 bases, V lost 5 bases, and 4 bases had no gene match. From germline, CDR1 is LNHDA and CDR2 SQIVND (reference sequence). This CDR3 region has 14 residues. CDR3: CASSPTGYNQPQHF. DNA of the CDR3: TGTGCCAGTAGTCCGACAGGGTACAATCAGCCCCAGCATTTT.

The chain links TRBV5-1 to TRBJ1-2, with 7 positions matching TRBD1. This CDR3 spans 15 amino acids. Germline V gene data show CDR1 as SGHRS and CDR2 as YFSETQ. Trimming removed 3 bases from V and 3 bases from J; junction bases left unmatched: 8. The CDR3 sequence: CASSSRQGNDYGYTF. The CDR3 DNA sequence: TGCGCCAGCAGCTCGCGACAGGGTAACGACTATGGCTACACCTTC.

The chain joins TRBV4-2 to TRBJ2-6, with D perhaps matching TRBD1 (6 bases). This CDR3 comprises 19 residues. The V end lost 0 bases, the J end lost 1 base, and 16 bases lay between the germline ends. The germline V gene encodes CDR1 LGHNA and CDR2 YNFKEQ. The CDR3: CASSQEGANVRSGANVLTF. CDR3 in DNA: TGTGCCAGCAGCCAAGAGGGGGCTAACGTCCGGTCTGGGGCCAACGTCCTGACTTTC.

The chain joins TRBV6-1 to TRBJ1-1; no reliable D call. V was shortened by 0 bases and J by 11 bases, with 13 bases between the two germline ends. Germline V gene lookup returns CDR1 MNHNS and CDR2 SASEGT. The CDR3 totals 13 residues. This chain's CDR3 is CASSEAWQDGAFF. DNA for the CDR3: TGTGCCAGCAGTGAAGCCTGGCAGGATGGGGCTTTCTTT.

This clone was seen a handful of times. This chain connects TRBV7-9 to TRBJ1-6, with D perhaps matching TRBD1 (6 bases). Per the germline V gene, CDR1 is SEHNR and CDR2 is FQNEAQ (reference sequence). The CDR3 has 17 residues. V shed 6 bases and J shed 7 bases, with 22 bases lying between them. The CDR3 bases are TGTGCCAGCAGGGAACGGGAAACCAGGGGAATAAATTCACCCCTCCACTTT. Its translation is CASRERETRGINSPLHF.

This chain uses TRBV9 with TRBJ1-2; D is ambiguous. Per germline, CDR1 SGDLS and CDR2 YYNGEE. The CDR3 has 13 amino acids. V was clipped by 0 bases and J by 2 bases, with 5 bases between them. The CDR3 region is CASSVESNYGYTF. The CDR3 DNA reads as TGTGCCAGCAGCGTAGAAAGCAACTATGGCTACACCTTC.